One sample yielded the 21 T cell receptor beta chains listed below, sequenced in a study of cytomegalovirus exposure and HLA in healthy donors. Primers included in the PCR were 60 Vbeta and 13 Jbeta primers. Profiling relied on immunoSEQ multiplex PCR, and the TCRdb table lists in-frame clones only, not all of them. The sample shows under 200,000 clones, 68% of them seen only once. Material for sequencing was PBMCs. The receptors derive from a woman under 30 in good health and CMV-seropositive.

This clone has more than one count but fewer than ten. The gene calls are TRBV28 and TRBJ2-5, with D unresolved. The J call may be in error: the DNA end matches TRBJ2-7 better. There are 13 residues in the CDR3. Germline V gene sequence: CDR1 MDHEN, CDR2 SYDVKM. The DNA of the CDR3 is TGTGCCAGCAGTTTATCGGTTTCCTACGAGCAGTACTTC. Amino acids: CASSLSVSYEQYF.

The V gene is TRBV19, the J gene TRBJ1-5; D gene ambiguous. CDR3 length: 16 amino acids. CDR1 and CDR2 (germline): LNHDA, SQIVND (reference sequence). Trimming stripped 4 bases from V and 3 bases from J, with 16 bases between. CDR3 bases: TGTGCCAGTAGTACCCTTTGGGGAGGCGACAATCAGCCCCAGCATTTT. This translates into CASSTLWGGDNQPQHF.

The rearrangement joins TRBV29-1 to TRBJ1-3; tentative D call: TRBD1 (5 bases). V was clipped by 4 bases and J by 4 bases, with 14 bases between them. CDR1 and CDR2 (germline): SQVTM, ANQGSEA. The CDR3 is made up of 14 amino acids. The CDR3 sequence: CSVGGLGRGNTIYF. Here the CDR3 DNA reads TGCAGCGTTGGGGGCCTGGGGAGGGGAAACACCATATATTTT.

This clone has only one observation. This chain uses TRBV7-6 with TRBJ1-1, with a possible D match to TRBD1 (5 bases). The V end was cut by 0 bases, the J end by 4 bases, with 9 bases between. The CDR3 has 14 amino acids. Germline V gives CDR1 SGHVS, CDR2 FNYEAQ. The CDR3 spells CASSLAQGGTEAFF. In nucleotides, the CDR3 is TGTGCCAGCAGCTTAGCGCAGGGCGGCACTGAAGCTTTCTTT.

This clone was counted only a few times. CDR3 bases: TGTGCCAGCAGTTACGGGGGCCCCTACTATGGCTACACCTTC. Translating it yields CASSYGGPYYGYTF. The J gene is TRBJ1-2, the V gene TRBV6-5, with D possibly being TRBD1 (6 bases). Germline V CDR1 and CDR2: MNHEY, SVGAGI. The CDR3 is made up of 14 amino acids. V lost 2 bases and J 3 bases, leaving 10 bases between the germline ends.

The V call is TRBV19, the J call TRBJ1-1; tentative D call: TRBD1 (5 bases). Trimming removed 5 bases at V and 4 bases at J, with 11 bases between. The CDR3 has 13 amino acids. Germline assignment: CDR1 LNHDA and CDR2 SQIVND (reference sequence). The CDR3 protein is CASSLAGGTEAFF. The CDR3 nucleotides read TGTGCCAGTAGTCTGGCCGGGGGCACTGAAGCTTTCTTT.

The chain recombines TRBV28 with TRBJ1-2; a possible D gene is TRBD1 (6 bases). Germline V gene sequence: CDR1 MDHEN, CDR2 SYDVKM. This CDR3 has 14 amino acids. V gave up 1 base and J gave up 4 bases, with 10 bases separating them. The CDR3 protein is CASSLLGAPYGYTF. For the CDR3, the DNA is TGTGCCAGCAGTTTATTGGGGGCACCCTATGGCTACACCTTC.

The chain has TRBV5-1 and TRBJ2-5; TRBD2 matches 12 bases. The closer fit of TRBJ2-7 to the DNA end suggests the J call may be wrong. The CDR3 extends over 14 amino acids. Germline V gene sequence: CDR1 SGHRS, CDR2 YFSETQ. Written as DNA, the CDR3 is TGCGCCAGCACCCGGACTAGCGGGATCTCCGAGCAGTACTTC. Protein product: CASTRTSGISEQYF.

This sequence joins TRBV18 and TRBJ2-3, with TRBD2 as a possible D gene (6 bases). CDR3 length: 15 residues. Trimming removed 2 bases from V and 6 bases from J, with 15 bases in between. Looked up from germline, CDR1 is KGHSH and CDR2 is LQKENI. CDR3 DNA: TGTGCCAGCTCACCAGAACGACTAGACATGGATACGCAGTATTTT. Translating gives CASSPERLDMDTQYF.

This chain links TRBV30 with TRBJ2-3; no reliable D call. V lost 3 bases, J lost 3 bases, and 16 bases lay in between. CDR1 GTSNPN and CDR2 SVGIG come from the germline V gene (reference sequence). The CDR3 is 15 amino acids. The CDR3: CAWREYGVSTDTQYF. The CDR3 DNA reads as TGTGCCTGGAGAGAGTACGGAGTTAGTACAGATACGCAGTATTTT.

The chain's CDR3 is CASSYSTEAYNSPLHF. CDR3 sequence (DNA): TGTGCCAGCAGTTACAGTACTGAGGCCTATAATTCACCCCTCCACTTT. The chain recombines TRBV6-5 with TRBJ1-6; D not certain. CDR1 is MNHEY, CDR2 SVGAGI, per germline. Trimming removed 2 bases at V and 2 bases at J, with 10 bases between. This CDR3 has 16 amino acids.

CDR3 sequence: CASSQDGTGPHSPLHF. The CDR3 DNA reads TGCGCCAGCAGCCAAGATGGAACAGGTCCCCATTCACCCCTCCACTTT. The chain joins TRBV4-1 to TRBJ1-6, with a possible D match to TRBD1 (5 bases). This CDR3 comprises 16 residues. V gave up 0 bases and J gave up 8 bases, with 14 bases separating them. Germline V gene lookup returns CDR1 MGHRA and CDR2 YSYEKL.

This chain joins TRBV11-2 and TRBJ2-5; 7 nucleotides agree with TRBD1. The closer fit of TRBJ2-7 to the DNA end suggests the J call may be wrong. The CDR3 is 16 amino acids. The germline V gene encodes CDR1 SGHAT and CDR2 FQNNGV. The CDR3 region is CASSQGRDSSDYEQYF. The CDR3 coding sequence is TGTGCCAGCAGCCAAGGCCGGGACAGTTCGGACTACGAGCAGTACTTC.

In this sample, this clone turned up once. The chain combines TRBV28 with TRBJ1-3; TRBD1 might be the D (5 bases). Trimming took off 1 base at V and 2 bases at J, with 15 bases between the two ends. Germline CDR1 and CDR2: MDHEN and SYDVKM. The CDR3 is 17 residues long. Here the CDR3 reads CASSLLSGEGAGNTIYF. The CDR3 DNA is TGTGCCAGCAGTTTATTGTCGGGGGAAGGGGCTGGAAACACCATATATTTT.

This clone was observed a handful of times. This chain uses TRBV9 with TRBJ2-1, with a possible D match to TRBD2 (6 bases). The V end was cut by 0 bases, the J end by 5 bases, with 12 bases between. The CDR3 has 15 residues. CDR1 is SGDLS and CDR2 is YYNGEE in the germline V gene. CDR3 sequence: CASSVAGGTNNEQFF. DNA for the CDR3: TGTGCCAGCAGCGTAGCGGGCGGGACGAACAATGAGCAGTTCTTC. The variable domain in full, with the rest retrieved from reference TRBV9 and TRBJ2-1, is DSGVTQTPKHLITATGQRVTLRCSPRSGDLSVYWYQQSLDQGLQFLIQYYNGEERAKGNILERFSAQQFPDLHSELNLSSLELGDSALYFCASSVAGGTNNEQFFGPGTRLTVL.

The chain uses TRBV5-1 and TRBJ2-5, with 11 bases fitting TRBD2. CDR1 and CDR2 (germline): SGHRS, YFSETQ. V shed 5 bases and J 5 bases; nucleotides not matched to a gene: 5. The CDR3 is 14 amino acids. CDR3 DNA: TGCGCCAGCAGTCGGACTAGCGGGCGGGAGACCCAGTACTTC. Amino acids: CASSRTSGRETQYF.

V usage is TRBV4-1 and J usage is TRBJ2-7, with D possibly matching TRBD2 (5 bases). The CDR3 totals 15 residues. Germline V lookup: CDR1 MGHRA, CDR2 YSYEKL. Trimming removed 4 bases at V and 0 bases at J, with 13 bases between. The CDR3 nucleotides are TGCGCCAGCAGCCGCGGGCATACATACTCCTACGAGCAGTACTTC. It is translated as CASSRGHTYSYEQYF.

The genes are TRBV18 and TRBJ1-1; D might be TRBD1 (5 bases). In germline, CDR1 is KGHSH, CDR2 LQKENI. The CDR3 has 13 amino acids. V was clipped by 0 bases and J by 4 bases, with 6 bases between them. This chain's CDR3 is CASSPPGGTEAFF. DNA of the CDR3: TGTGCCAGCTCACCACCCGGGGGCACTGAAGCTTTCTTT.

V is TRBV18 and J is TRBJ1-2; D might be TRBD1 (5 bases). The CDR3 contains 14 residues. Trimming removed 3 bases at V and 5 bases at J, with 13 bases between. From germline, CDR1 is KGHSH and CDR2 LQKENI. The chain's CDR3 is CASSPSGGAYGYTF. The CDR3 DNA reads as TGTGCCAGCTCACCGAGTGGAGGGGCATATGGCTACACCTTC.

The V gene is TRBV30, the J gene TRBJ1-5, with no clear D. This CDR3 comprises 11 residues. Germline V gives CDR1 GTSNPN, CDR2 SVGIG (reference sequence). Trimming removed 5 bases from V and 5 bases from J, with 7 bases in between. CDR3 protein: CAWGMDQPQHF. The CDR3 DNA sequence: TGTGCCTGGGGCATGGATCAGCCCCAGCATTTT. The entire variable domain, with the rest obtained from reference TRBV30 and TRBJ1-5, is as follows: SQTIHQWPATLVQPVGSPLSLECTVEGTSNPNLYWYRQAAGRGLQLLFYSVGIGQISSEVPQNLSASRPQDRQFILSSKKLLLSDSGFYLCAWGMDQPQHFGDGTRLSIL.

This rearrangement joins TRBV30 to TRBJ1-2; D remains ambiguous. The CDR3 covers 13 residues. In germline, CDR1 is GTSNPN, CDR2 SVGIG (reference sequence). V was shortened by 0 bases and J by 5 bases, with 10 bases between the two germline ends. CDR3 nucleotides: TGTGCCTGGAGTGTACTAGGGAGTTATGGCTACACCTTC. Protein sequence: CAWSVLGSYGYTF.